A selection of T cell receptor beta chains follows, all from one sample in a study of PD-L1 blockade in urothelial cancer. Here immunoSEQ multiplex PCR was the method, and the copy in TCRdb shows in-frame clones only, minus some. The sample includes roughly 36,000 clones, roughly 90% of them seen just once. The starting material was PBMCs, obtained around atezolizumab (anti-PD-L1) treatment. The receptors stem from a man aged 55 to 70 with urothelial cancer. Each CDR3 is given with its conserved first and last residue. D genes are given only for firm matches. Clone size appears in some rows only: once, few, many, or a class for an expanded clone.

abundance	v_gene	d_gene	j_gene	CDR3aa	CDR3nt
-	TRBV5-1	TRBD2	TRBJ2-3	CASSLVSSGRHTDTQYF	TGCGCCAGCAGCTTGGTTTCTAGCGGGAGGCACACAGATACGCAGTATTTT
-	TRBV6-1	TRBD1	TRBJ2-5	CASRKQGEETQYF	TGTGCCAGCAGAAAACAGGGGGAAGAGACCCAGTACTTC
once	TRBV9	-	TRBJ2-3	CASSGMGPQYF	TGTGCCAGCAGCGGGATGGGGCCTCAGTATTTT
-	TRBV6-4	TRBD2	TRBJ2-3	CASSDDGGARDTQYF	TGTGCCAGCAGTGATGACGGGGGGGCGAGAGATACGCAGTATTTT
few	TRBV4-2	TRBD1	TRBJ1-3	CASSPSTGLGNTIYF	TGTGCCAGCAGCCCGTCGACAGGGTTAGGAAACACCATATATTTT
-	TRBV18	-	TRBJ1-1	CASSPPVGEDTEAFF	TGTGCCAGCTCCCCCCCTGTGGGGGAGGACACTGAAGCTTTCTTT
-	TRBV5-4	-	TRBJ1-2	CASSQDRVYGYTF	TGTGCCAGCAGCCAGGACAGAGTCTATGGCTACACCTTC
-	TRBV11-1	TRBD1	TRBJ2-7	CASRFGTGSGEQYF	TGTGCCAGCAGGTTCGGGACAGGGAGCGGCGAGCAGTACTTC
few	TRBV7-9	TRBD1	TRBJ1-5	CASSPSGTGLQPQHF	TGTGCCAGCAGCCCCTCCGGGACAGGGCTTCAGCCCCAGCATTTT
-	TRBV21-1	-	TRBJ2-7	CARRTGNPPKASYEQYF	TGTGCCAGGAGGACAGGGAACCCACCTAAAGCCTCCTACGAGCAGTACTTC
-	TRBV9	-	TRBJ2-3	CASSTPGQSTDTQYF	TGTGCCAGCAGCACTCCTGGACAGAGCACAGATACGCAGTATTTT
-	TRBV5-1	TRBD2	TRBJ2-5	CASSFPERGAAVSQETQYF	TGCGCCAGCAGCTTCCCTGAGCGGGGGGCCGCCGTGAGCCAAGAGACCCAGTACTTC
-	TRBV19	-	TRBJ2-1	CASVPTGVALHEQFF	TGTGCCAGTGTTCCCACGGGAGTGGCCCTCCATGAGCAGTTCTTC
once	TRBV5-6	-	TRBJ2-1	CASSLEGLYNEQFF	TGTGCCAGCAGCTTGGAAGGACTCTACAATGAGCAGTTCTTC
-	TRBV7-2	-	TRBJ1-2	CASSSAVGGGYTF	TGTGCCAGCAGCTCCGCCGTTGGAGGTGGCTACACCTTC
-	TRBV28	-	TRBJ2-7	CASSLGLAPDEQYF	TGTGCCAGCAGTTTAGGTCTAGCCCCCGACGAGCAGTACTTC
-	TRBV28	-	TRBJ2-3	CASSLTRRAGTSTDTQYF	TGTGCCAGCAGTCTCACCCGTCGGGCGGGCACTAGTACAGATACGCAGTATTTT
once	TRBV19	-	TRBJ1-5	CASSSAGNGNQPQHF	TGTGCCAGTAGTTCGGCAGGGAACGGCAATCAGCCCCAGCATTTT
-	TRBV28	-	TRBJ1-5	CASRSPFNQPQHF	TGTGCCAGCCGGAGCCCTTTCAATCAGCCCCAGCATTTT
-	TRBV5-1	-	TRBJ2-3	CASSRQRGPTDTQYF	TGCGCCAGCAGCCGACAAAGAGGGCCCACAGATACGCAGTATTTT
-	TRBV5-4	TRBD2	TRBJ2-5	CASSLRGVSETQYF	TGTGCCAGCAGCTTGCGGGGGGTTAGCGAGACCCAGTACTTC
once	TRBV18	TRBD1	TRBJ1-1	CASSPRTGGLVTEAFF	TGTGCCAGCTCACCGCGGACAGGAGGCTTGGTCACTGAAGCTTTCTTT
-	TRBV18	TRBD1	TRBJ1-1	CASSTGGAETEAFF	TGTGCCAGCTCCACAGGGGGCGCGGAGACTGAAGCTTTCTTT
-	TRBV12-1	-	TRBJ2-3	CASSFPGLAGARQRDTQYF	TGTGCCAGCAGCTTTCCCGGACTAGCGGGGGCGCGACAGCGAGATACGCAGTATTTT
-	TRBV15	-	TRBJ1-5	CATSRGRGEGRQPQHF	TGTGCCACCAGCAGGGGTAGGGGGGAGGGGCGTCAGCCCCAGCATTTT
-	TRBV29-1	TRBD2	TRBJ2-3	CSVERLAGIADTQYF	TGCAGCGTTGAGAGACTAGCGGGAATCGCAGATACGCAGTATTTT
-	TRBV6-5	TRBD1	TRBJ2-3	CASSYLQGADTQYF	TGTGCCAGCAGTTACCTACAGGGGGCAGATACGCAGTATTTT
-	TRBV2	-	TRBJ1-4	CASSDTGLRKLFF	TGTGCCAGCAGTGACACGGGGTTGCGAAAACTGTTTTTT
-	TRBV7-3	TRBD1	TRBJ2-2	CASSPRNRGNTGELFF	TGTGCCAGCAGCCCCCGGAACAGGGGGAACACCGGGGAGCTGTTTTTT
once	TRBV2	TRBD1	TRBJ1-1	CASRDRGQNTEAFF	TGTGCCAGCCGGGACAGGGGGCAGAACACTGAAGCTTTCTTT
-	TRBV11-3	TRBD2	TRBJ2-3	CASSFSGTSGTDTQYF	TGTGCCAGCAGCTTCAGCGGGACTAGCGGCACAGATACGCAGTATTTT
-	TRBV18	TRBD2	TRBJ2-3	CASSTLGLAGGYQDTQYF	TGTGCCAGCTCAACGTTGGGACTAGCGGGAGGGTACCAAGATACGCAGTATTTT
-	TRBV6-5	TRBD1	TRBJ1-6	CASSLDRSNSPLHF	TGTGCCAGCAGTTTGGACAGGAGTAATTCACCCCTCCACTTT
-	TRBV28	-	TRBJ2-4	CASSPSTGGNIQYF	TGTGCCAGCAGCCCATCGACTGGGGGGAACATTCAGTACTTC
-	TRBV7-7	-	TRBJ2-5	CASSPAGTWETQYF	TGTGCTAGCAGCCCCGCCGGGACTTGGGAGACCCAGTACTTC
-	TRBV2	-	TRBJ2-1	CASIPPSSYNEQFF	TGTGCCAGCATCCCTCCGAGCTCCTACAATGAGCAGTTCTTC
-	TRBV5-1	TRBD2	TRBJ2-1	CASSSTSGRNEQFF	TGCGCCAGCAGCTCCACCAGCGGGAGAAACGAGCAGTTCTTC
once	TRBV7-9	TRBD1	TRBJ1-1	CASRTGTVNTEAFF	TGTGCCAGCAGGACCGGGACAGTGAACACTGAAGCTTTCTTT
-	TRBV2	TRBD1	TRBJ1-5	CASSERGRGHFSNQPQHF	TGTGCCAGCAGTGAAAGGGGCAGGGGGCATTTTAGCAATCAGCCCCAGCATTTT
-	TRBV19	-	TRBJ2-1	CASSIPLGETNEQFF	TGTGCCAGTAGTATCCCCTTAGGGGAAACCAATGAGCAGTTCTTC
-	TRBV6-5	TRBD2	TRBJ2-1	CASSWGRGGAEQFF	TGTGCCAGCAGCTGGGGGCGGGGGGGAGCTGAGCAGTTCTTC
-	TRBV5-8	-	TRBJ2-7	CASKLNYEEQYF	TGTGCCAGCAAACTAAACTACGAAGAGCAGTACTTC
-	TRBV28	TRBD2	TRBJ2-3	CASSSRQGPAGGRDTQYF	TGTGCCAGCAGTTCACGACAGGGCCCAGCGGGAGGTCGGGATACGCAGTATTTT
-	TRBV7-2	-	TRBJ1-2	CASSLVSGDGGYTF	TGTGCCAGCAGCTTAGTCTCAGGGGACGGTGGCTACACCTTC
-	TRBV2	-	TRBJ1-4	CASSRVSEKLFF	TGTGCCAGCAGCAGGGTATCGGAAAAACTGTTTTTT
once	TRBV4-2	-	TRBJ2-7	CASSQYGSGVDEQYF	TGTGCCAGCAGCCAATACGGGAGTGGGGTCGACGAGCAGTACTTC
few	TRBV7-2	-	TRBJ1-1	CASSTHTGPGTEAFF	TGTGCCAGCAGCACCCATACAGGGCCGGGCACTGAAGCTTTCTTT
-	TRBV5-1	TRBD2	TRBJ2-1	CASSFGTNYNEQFF	TGCGCCAGCAGCTTCGGGACTAACTACAATGAGCAGTTCTTC
-	TRBV6-6	-	TRBJ1-1	CASSSKGLAEAFF	TGTGCCAGCAGTTCCAAGGGGTTGGCTGAAGCTTTCTTT
-	TRBV13	-	TRBJ1-5	CASSLGGSNQPQHF	TGTGCCAGCAGCTTGGGGGGTAGCAATCAGCCCCAGCATTTT
-	TRBV6-5	-	TRBJ2-3	CASSYQAPSYTDTQYF	TGTGCCAGCAGTTATCAGGCACCCTCATACACAGATACGCAGTATTTT
-	TRBV9	TRBD1	TRBJ1-2	CASSKAKGADGYTF	TGTGCCAGCAGCAAAGCCAAGGGGGCGGATGGCTACACCTTC
-	TRBV2	-	TRBJ1-1	CASTTQGQNTEAFF	TGTGCCAGCACCACCCAGGGACAGAACACTGAAGCTTTCTTT
-	TRBV18	-	TRBJ2-1	CASSLYTSSDEQFF	TGTGCCAGCTCACTTTATACTAGCTCAGATGAGCAGTTCTTC